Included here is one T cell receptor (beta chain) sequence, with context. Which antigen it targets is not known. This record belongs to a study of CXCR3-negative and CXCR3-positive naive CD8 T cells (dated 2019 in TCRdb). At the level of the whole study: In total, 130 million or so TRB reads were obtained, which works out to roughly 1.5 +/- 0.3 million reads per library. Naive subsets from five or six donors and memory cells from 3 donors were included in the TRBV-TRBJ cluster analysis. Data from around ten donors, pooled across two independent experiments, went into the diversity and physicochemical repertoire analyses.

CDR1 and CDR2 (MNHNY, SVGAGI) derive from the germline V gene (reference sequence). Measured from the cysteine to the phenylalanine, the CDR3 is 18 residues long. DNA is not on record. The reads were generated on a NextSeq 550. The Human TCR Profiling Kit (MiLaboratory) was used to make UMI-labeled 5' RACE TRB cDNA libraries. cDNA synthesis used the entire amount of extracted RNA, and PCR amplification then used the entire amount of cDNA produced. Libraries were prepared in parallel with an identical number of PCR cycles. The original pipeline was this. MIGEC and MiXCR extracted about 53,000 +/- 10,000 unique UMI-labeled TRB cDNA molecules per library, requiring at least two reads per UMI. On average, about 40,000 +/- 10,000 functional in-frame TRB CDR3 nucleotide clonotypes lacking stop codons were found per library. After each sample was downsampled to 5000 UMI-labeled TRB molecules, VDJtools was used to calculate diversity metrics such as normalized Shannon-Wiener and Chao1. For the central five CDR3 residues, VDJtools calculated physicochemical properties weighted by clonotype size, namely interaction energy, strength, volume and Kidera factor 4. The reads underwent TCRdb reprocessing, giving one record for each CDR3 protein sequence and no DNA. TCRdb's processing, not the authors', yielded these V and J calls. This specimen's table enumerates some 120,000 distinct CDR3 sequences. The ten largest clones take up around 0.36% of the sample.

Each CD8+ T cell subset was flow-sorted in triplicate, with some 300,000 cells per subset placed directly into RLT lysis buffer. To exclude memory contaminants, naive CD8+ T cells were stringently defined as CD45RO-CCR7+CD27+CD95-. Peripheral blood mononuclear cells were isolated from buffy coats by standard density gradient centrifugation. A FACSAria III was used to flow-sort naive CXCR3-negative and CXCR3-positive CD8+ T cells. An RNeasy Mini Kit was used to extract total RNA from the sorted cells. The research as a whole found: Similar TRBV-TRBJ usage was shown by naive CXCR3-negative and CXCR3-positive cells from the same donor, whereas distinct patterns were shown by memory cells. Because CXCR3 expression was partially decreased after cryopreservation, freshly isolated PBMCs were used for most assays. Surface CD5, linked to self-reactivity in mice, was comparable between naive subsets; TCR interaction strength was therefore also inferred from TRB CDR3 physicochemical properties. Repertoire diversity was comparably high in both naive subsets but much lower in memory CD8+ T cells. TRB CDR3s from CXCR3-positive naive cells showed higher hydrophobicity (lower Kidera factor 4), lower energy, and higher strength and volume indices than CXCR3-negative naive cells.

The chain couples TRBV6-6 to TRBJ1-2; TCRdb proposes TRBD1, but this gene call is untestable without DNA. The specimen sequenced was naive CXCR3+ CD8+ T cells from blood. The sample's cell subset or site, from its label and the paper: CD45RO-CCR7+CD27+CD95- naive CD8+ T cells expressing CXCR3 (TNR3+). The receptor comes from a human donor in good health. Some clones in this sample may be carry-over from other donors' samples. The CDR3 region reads CASSYRKVLGGGYYGYTF.